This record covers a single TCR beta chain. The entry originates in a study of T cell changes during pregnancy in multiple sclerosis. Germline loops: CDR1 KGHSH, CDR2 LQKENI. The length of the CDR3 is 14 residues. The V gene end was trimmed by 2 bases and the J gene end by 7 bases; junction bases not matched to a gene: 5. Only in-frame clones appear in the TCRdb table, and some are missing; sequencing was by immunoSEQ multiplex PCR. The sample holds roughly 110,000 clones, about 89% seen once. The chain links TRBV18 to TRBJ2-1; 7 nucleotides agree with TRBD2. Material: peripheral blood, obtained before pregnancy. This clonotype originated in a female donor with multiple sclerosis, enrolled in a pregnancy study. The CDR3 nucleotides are TGTGCCAGCTCACCAATGAGCGGGGTGAATGAGCAGTTCTTC. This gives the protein CASSPMSGVNEQFF.